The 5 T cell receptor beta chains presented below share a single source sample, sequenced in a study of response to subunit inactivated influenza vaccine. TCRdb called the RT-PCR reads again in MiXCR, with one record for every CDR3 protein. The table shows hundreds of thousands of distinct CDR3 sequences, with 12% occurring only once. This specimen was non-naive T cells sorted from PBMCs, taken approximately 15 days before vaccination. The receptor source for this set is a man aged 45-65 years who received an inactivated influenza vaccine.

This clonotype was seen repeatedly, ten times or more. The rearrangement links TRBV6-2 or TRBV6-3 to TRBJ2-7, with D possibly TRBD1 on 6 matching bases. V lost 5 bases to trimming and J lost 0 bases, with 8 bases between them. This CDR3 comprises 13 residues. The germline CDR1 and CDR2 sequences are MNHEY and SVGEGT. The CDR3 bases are TGTGCCAGCAGTAGGGACAACTCCTACGAGCAGTACTTC. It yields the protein CASSRDNSYEQYF.

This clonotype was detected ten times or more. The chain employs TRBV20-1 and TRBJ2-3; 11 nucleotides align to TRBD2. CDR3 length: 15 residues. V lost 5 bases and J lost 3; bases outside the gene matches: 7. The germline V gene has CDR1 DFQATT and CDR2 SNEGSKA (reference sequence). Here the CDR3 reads CSAYRLAGITDTQYF. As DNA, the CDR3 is TGCAGTGCTTACCGACTAGCGGGAATAACAGATACGCAGTATTTT.

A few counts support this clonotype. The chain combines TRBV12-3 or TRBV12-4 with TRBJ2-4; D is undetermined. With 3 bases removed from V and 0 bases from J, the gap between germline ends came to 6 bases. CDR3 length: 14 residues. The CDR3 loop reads CASSLFEAKNIQYF. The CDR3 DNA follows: TGTGCCAGCAGTTTGTTCGAAGCCAAAAACATTCAGTACTTC.

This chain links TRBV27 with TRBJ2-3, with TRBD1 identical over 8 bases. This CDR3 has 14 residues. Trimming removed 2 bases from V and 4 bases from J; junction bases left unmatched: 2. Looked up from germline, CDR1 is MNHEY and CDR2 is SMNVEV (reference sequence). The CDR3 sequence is CASSLQGAADTQYF. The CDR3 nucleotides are TGTGCCAGCAGTTTACAGGGGGCGGCAGATACGCAGTATTTT.

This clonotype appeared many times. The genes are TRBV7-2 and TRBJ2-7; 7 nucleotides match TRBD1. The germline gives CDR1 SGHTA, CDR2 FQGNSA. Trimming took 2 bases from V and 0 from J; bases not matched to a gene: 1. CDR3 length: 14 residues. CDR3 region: CASSLWDSSYEQYF. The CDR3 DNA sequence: TGTGCCAGCAGCTTATGGGACAGCTCCTACGAGCAGTACTTC.